These T cell receptor beta chains were read from a single sample in a study of T cells after yellow fever vaccination. Using its own MiXCR run on the 5' RACE reads, TCRdb lists one record per CDR3 protein. The data hold about 170,000 distinct CDR3 sequences, with 11% observed a single time. Specimen: CD8+ T cells sorted from PBMCs, collected 15 days after the yellow fever booster vaccination. The receptors stem from a man younger than 35 who received the YFV17D yellow fever vaccine. Each CDR3 is given with its conserved first and last residue. D genes are given only for firm matches. A row's size may be missing; if present it is once, few, many or a size class.

J | V | size | D | DNA | CDR3
TRBJ2-2 | TRBV20-1 | NA | NA | TGCAGTGCTAGACCCCTGGGAGGAACCACCGGGGAGCTGTTTTTT | CSARPLGGTTGELFF
TRBJ1-5 | TRBV7-6 | few | TRBD1 | TGTGCCAGCAGCAAGTGGACAGGAGGAAATCAGCCCCAGCATTTT | CASSKWTGGNQPQHF
TRBJ2-5 | TRBV9 | few | NA | TGTGCCAGCAGCGTAGCTAGTGAAGCGATAGAGACCCAGTACTTC | CASSVASEAIETQYF
TRBJ1-2 | TRBV7-9 | few | NA | TGTGCCAGCAGCTTAGCTATACAGGGAAAGGGGCTAGAAGGCTACACCTTC | CASSLAIQGKGLEGYTF
TRBJ2-5 | TRBV7-9 | many | NA | TGTGCCAGCAGCTCGGACATCCAAGAGACCCAGTACTTC | CASSSDIQETQYF
TRBJ2-3 | TRBV4-3 | NA | TRBD2 | TGCGCCAGCAGCTCATACGGGGGGTTCACAGATACGCAGTATTTT | CASSSYGGFTDTQYF
TRBJ1-1 | TRBV28 | NA | TRBD1 | TGTGCCAGCAGCCAGGGGGGAGCTTTCTTT | CASSQGGAFF
TRBJ2-1 | TRBV12-5 | NA | NA | TGTGCTAGTGGTTTGGTACTGGACGGTAGCTCCTACAATGAGCAGTTCTTC | CASGLVLDGSSYNEQFF
TRBJ2-3 | TRBV4-2 | many | TRBD2 | TGTGCCAGCAGCCAAGATATGAGCGGGGGAGCAGATACGCAGTATTTT | CASSQDMSGGADTQYF
TRBJ2-7 | TRBV12-3/TRBV12-4 | NA | NA | TGTGCCAGCAGTTTAGCGGGGTCCAGAAACGAGCAGTACTTC | CASSLAGSRNEQYF
TRBJ1-2 | TRBV5-1 | many | NA | TGCGCCAGCAGCCGGGGGATCCGAAGTGGGGGCTACACCTTC | CASSRGIRSGGYTF
TRBJ2-7 | TRBV7-6 | few | NA | TGTGCCAGCAGCCAGAGTAACCGGTACGAGCAGTACTTC | CASSQSNRYEQYF
TRBJ2-5 | TRBV25-1 | NA | NA | TGTGCCAGCAGCACGTCGTACCAAGAGACCCAGTACTTC | CASSTSYQETQYF
TRBJ2-3 | TRBV6-2/TRBV6-3 | NA | NA | TGTGCCCTACTGGCGGGGAGCACAGATACGCAGTATTTT | CALLAGSTDTQYF
TRBJ1-1 | TRBV5-1 | NA | NA | TGCGCCAGCAGTCGGGAGACCGGACAGAGCACTGAAGCTTTCTTT | CASSRETGQSTEAFF
TRBJ2-1 | TRBV29-1 | few | NA | TGCAGCGTTGTTACCCAGGCGGCCAGGGAGTTCTTC | CSVVTQAAREFF
TRBJ2-3 | TRBV7-9 | few | NA | TGTGCCAGCAGGGCACCGGATACGCAGTATTTT | CASRAPDTQYF
TRBJ1-5 | TRBV4-2 | NA | NA | TGTGCCAGCAGCCTAGAGTACAGGGTCGGTCAGCCCCAGCATTTT | CASSLEYRVGQPQHF
TRBJ2-5 | TRBV7-2 | NA | NA | TGTGCCAGCAGCTGGGGACTGTACTCACAAGAGACCCAGTACTTC | CASSWGLYSQETQYF
TRBJ1-5 | TRBV12-3/TRBV12-4 | NA | NA | TGTGCCAGCAGTTTAATCGGTGTGGCTCAGCCCCAGCATTTT | CASSLIGVAQPQHF
TRBJ2-7 | TRBV7-6 | NA | TRBD2 | TGTGCCAGCAGCTTGGGCGGGGGGGCCCAAGACGAGCAGTACTTC | CASSLGGGAQDEQYF
TRBJ2-3 | TRBV7-9 | NA | NA | TGTGCCAGCAGCTTAACGTATTTT | CASSLTYF
TRBJ2-5 | TRBV6-5 | NA | TRBD1 | TGTGCCAGCAGTTACTCGGCGCAGGGGGAACAAGAGACCCAGTACTTC | CASSYSAQGEQETQYF